The present T cell receptor (beta chain) was sequenced within a study of blood T cell repertoires in COVID-19 (dated by TCRdb to 2020 to 2022). Notes on the research overall: Samples from collaborators originated in the United States, Italy and Spain and spanned both the acute and convalescent phases of COVID-19. The material from the prospective study consisted of cDNA or gDNA derived from T cells, B-cell-depleted T cells, or PBMCs. Deeply sampled blood TCRbeta repertoires from subjects exposed to, actively infected with, or recovered from COVID-19 were included in the dataset. The repertoires were released in a freely available public database meant as a resource for research on the immune response to SARS-CoV-2. The samples were drawn from the first 160 participants of the ongoing ImmuneRACE study and from 1,254 subjects provided by 6 global collaborators. A de-identified subject ID, COVID-19 status, age in years and sex were almost always included in the sample metadata. Where available, HLA class I and class II types were obtained from metadata supplied by the sample provider rather than from assay-based typing. Overall results and qualifications from the work: The quantity of clinical and demographic metadata differed by source and by participant and was supplied without curation.

TCRbeta CDR3 regions were amplified from genomic DNA by means of the immunoSEQ Assay, a bias-controlled multiplex PCR. In the source study's methods: The number of nucleated cells in each sample was estimated by amplification of reference gene primers within the assay. To quantify the absolute abundance of each unique TCRbeta CDR3 rearrangement, sequence reads were collapsed and filtered. Productive Simpson clonality was computed per sample as the square root of Simpson's diversity index over productive rearrangements. TCRdb's version of the immuneACCESS table is confined to in-frame rearrangements and falls short of the full clone set. An unresolved V gene accounts for under half of the shortfall where checked; the remainder is of unknown origin. The D gene and trimming were derived from the DNA, and the V and J assignments and clone size from that table. The sample table holds 250,000 to 350,000 clones, of which around 87% were seen once. Clones ranked in the top ten supply 3.5% to 4.5% of the sample.

A remark on this clone: There is no known antigen for this receptor. Base qualities are not provided; no much larger clone lies one nucleotide away.

Enrolling through a virtual design, the prospective study's participants ranged in age from roughly 18 to 90 years and lived across roughly 23 United States geographic areas. Cohort assignment in the prospective study relied on participant-reported clinical history from a screening survey and a study questionnaire. In the prospective study, mobile phlebotomists collected whole blood, serum and a nasopharyngeal or oropharyngeal swab from each participant. Prospective study participants could optionally give additional blood draws and questionnaires over a roughly two-month period. Before DNA extraction, prospective study blood samples were shipped either frozen or at room temperature. The specimen was PBMCs or T cells enriched from blood (not recorded which). The origin of this receptor is a woman aged 18-35 years with acute COVID-19.

The sequence in DNA is TGTGCCACCAGACCCTCCGGAGGGGAGCAGTTCTTC. Its translation reads: CATRPSGGEQFF. The receptor chain draws on TRBV24-1 and TRBJ2-1; possibly the D gene is TRBD2, per 6 matching bases. CDR1 and CDR2, looked up from the germline V gene, are KGHDR and SFDVKD. The junction carries 13 bases between V and J, which are trimmed by 7 bases and 10 bases respectively. There are 12 amino acids in the CDR3, from cysteine to phenylalanine inclusive. The only DNA kept is the CDR3, 36 bases in frame from the first base.